Below, 17 T cell receptor beta chains from the same sample are listed, as sequenced in a study of blood T cell repertoires in COVID-19 (dated by TCRdb to the early 2020s). Library preparation was by the immunoSEQ multiplex PCR assay. TCRdb took this table from immuneACCESS and kept in-frame rearrangements with V and J called. Such tables lack part of the clones; where checked against another copy, unresolved V genes explain under half of the gap, and the rest is unexplained. The sample table contains hundreds of thousands of clones; only one count was recorded for around 87% of them. The ten largest account for about 9.4% of the sample. Specimen: PBMCs or T cells enriched from blood (not recorded which). The source of these receptors is a woman aged 45-65 years who had recovered from COVID-19.

The rearrangement uses TRBV7-2 and TRBJ1-4; D is perhaps TRBD1 (5 bases). There are 14 residues in the CDR3. V gave up 1 base and J gave up 6 bases, with 9 bases separating them. CDR1 SGHTA and CDR2 FQGNSA come from the germline V gene. CDR3 in amino acids: CASSLVTGDEKLFF. CDR3 sequence (DNA): TGTGCCAGCAGCTTAGTTACAGGAGATGAAAAACTGTTTTTT. The complete variable domain, with remaining parts taken from reference TRBV7-2 and TRBJ1-4, reads GAGVSQSPSNKVTEKGKDVELRCDPISGHTALYWYRQSLGQGLEFLIYFQGNSAPDKSGLPSDRFSAERTGGSVSTLTIQRTQQEDSAVYLCASSLVTGDEKLFFGSGTQLSVL.

The chain links TRBV5-1 to TRBJ1-4; the D gene is possibly TRBD1 (5 bases). Per germline, CDR1 SGHRS and CDR2 YFSETQ. The ends were cut back, 3 bases at V and 5 bases at J, with 11 bases in the middle. The CDR3 spans 14 residues. The CDR3 here is CASSSGLPNEKLFF. The DNA for the CDR3 is TGCGCCAGCAGCTCGGGACTACCGAATGAAAAACTGTTTTTT.

The CDR3 nucleotides read TGTGCCAGCAGCCAAGATCTACAGTCCCTCTACGAGCAGTACTTC. Its translation is CASSQDLQSLYEQYF. The chain has TRBV3-1 (or the pseudogene TRBV3-2) and TRBJ2-7, with D hard to call. The V and J ends lost 0 bases and 3 bases respectively, with 12 bases between them. Per germline, CDR1 LGHDT and CDR2 YNNKEL (reference sequence). This CDR3 has 15 amino acids.

The chain is built from TRBV2 and TRBJ2-3, with 12 bases identical to TRBD2. The CDR3 runs 16 residues. Germline CDR1 SNHLY, CDR2 FYNNEI. Trimming removed 6 bases from V and 6 bases from J; junction bases left unmatched: 10. DNA of the CDR3: TGTGCCAGCAGCCGACTAGCGGGGGTTCCTGAGGATACGCAGTATTTT. This gives the protein CASSRLAGVPEDTQYF. The full variable domain, its missing parts supplied by reference TRBV2 and TRBJ2-3, is EPEVTQTPSHQVTQMGQEVILRCVPISNHLYFYWYRQILGQKVEFLVSFYNNEISEKSEIFDDQFSVERPDGSNFTLKIRSTKLEDSAMYFCASSRLAGVPEDTQYFGPGTRLTVL.

The rearrangement links TRBV2 to TRBJ1-4; D possibly corresponds to TRBD1 (6 bases). The V gene's germline CDR1 is SNHLY and CDR2 FYNNEI. The V and J ends lost 5 bases and 0 bases respectively, with 13 bases between them. The CDR3 contains 16 residues. The CDR3 region is CASSSRTDPTNEKLFF. In DNA form, the CDR3 reads TGTGCCAGCAGTAGTCGGACAGATCCAACTAATGAAAAACTGTTTTTT.

The gene calls are TRBV19 and TRBJ1-2; TRBD1 might be the D (6 bases). V was trimmed by 3 bases and J by 1 base, leaving 15 bases between them. Looked up from germline, CDR1 is LNHDA and CDR2 is SQIVND (reference sequence). CDR3 length equals 16 residues. The CDR3 spells CASSIATLRGNYGYTF. DNA of the CDR3: TGTGCCAGTAGTATTGCGACTCTCAGGGGTAACTATGGCTACACCTTC. The whole variable domain, remainder taken from reference TRBV19 and TRBJ1-2, is DGGITQSPKYLFRKEGQNVTLSCEQNLNHDAMYWYRQDPGQGLRLIYYSQIVNDFQKGDIAEGYSVSREKKESFPLTVTSAQKNPTAFYLCASSIATLRGNYGYTFGSGTRLTVV.

The gene calls are TRBV24-1 and TRBJ1-1; D possibly corresponds to TRBD1 (5 bases). Trimming cost V 8 bases and J 0 bases, with 9 bases left between them. Per germline, CDR1 KGHDR and CDR2 SFDVKD. The CDR3 runs to 13 residues. The CDR3: CATTAGLNTEAFF. The DNA for the CDR3 is TGTGCCACCACCGCAGGGTTGAACACTGAAGCTTTCTTT.

The chain combines TRBV5-4 with TRBJ1-2; maybe TRBD1 (5 bases). Germline CDR1 and CDR2: SGHNT and YYREEE (reference sequence). The CDR3 is made up of 14 amino acids. Trimming left V 4 bases short and J 7 bases short, with 17 bases between. CDR3 sequence reads: CASSPDTEPSGYTF. The DNA of the CDR3 is TGTGCCAGCAGCCCGGACACCGAACCGAGTGGCTACACCTTC. Using reference TRBV5-4 and TRBJ1-2 for the parts outside the CDR3, the full variable domain is ETGVTQSPTHLIKTRGQQVTLRCSSQSGHNTVSWYQQALGQGPQFIFQYYREEENGRGNFPPRFSGLQFPNYSSELNVNALELDDSALYLCASSPDTEPSGYTFGSGTRLTVV.

The genes are TRBV27 and TRBJ2-3; 7 positions agree with TRBD2. The CDR3 runs to 17 residues. Per the germline V gene, CDR1 is MNHEY and CDR2 is SMNVEV (reference sequence). The trim removed 5 bases at V and 2 bases at J, leaving 13 bases unmatched. CDR3 amino acids: CASSRRLPSGNTDTQYF. CDR3 coding DNA: TGTGCCAGCAGTAGAAGGTTACCTAGCGGAAACACAGATACGCAGTATTTT.

This clone occurred once. The V gene is TRBV4-2, the J gene TRBJ1-6; tentative D call: TRBD1 (5 bases). CDR1 LGHNA and CDR2 YNFKEQ come from the germline V gene. Trimming removed 0 bases at V and 0 bases at J, with 9 bases between. This CDR3 has 17 amino acids. The CDR3 here is CASSQEGGASYNSPLHF. DNA of the CDR3: TGTGCCAGCAGCCAAGAGGGAGGGGCCTCCTATAATTCACCCCTCCACTTT.

The chain employs TRBV4-1 and TRBJ1-1; D is uncertain. The V end lost 0 bases, the J end lost 1 base, and 6 bases lay between the germline ends. Germline V gene data show CDR1 as MGHRA and CDR2 as YSYEKL. This CDR3 is 14 amino acids long. CDR3 in amino acids: CASSQDRRNTEAFF. CDR3 coding DNA: TGCGCCAGCAGCCAAGATCGCAGGAACACTGAAGCTTTCTTT.

This chain uses TRBV30 with TRBJ2-6, with TRBD1 matching over 11 bases. V shed 6 bases and J 0 bases; nucleotides not matched to a gene: 10. Germline V gene sequence: CDR1 GTSNPN, CDR2 SVGIG (reference sequence). The CDR3 loop spans 18 amino acids. The CDR3 coding sequence is TGTGCCTGTAGAGCCGGGACAGGGGGTCTCTCTGGGGCCAACGTCCTGACTTTC. Its protein product is CACRAGTGGLSGANVLTF.

The chain links TRBV29-1 to TRBJ1-1, with D tentatively TRBD1 (6 bases). From germline, CDR1 is SQVTM and CDR2 ANQGSEA. Trimming cost V 3 bases and J 0 bases, with 11 bases left between them. The CDR3 is 14 amino acids. As DNA, the CDR3 is TGCAGCGTTGATAATCAGGGGATGAACACTGAAGCTTTCTTT. It yields the protein CSVDNQGMNTEAFF.

The chain is built from TRBV25-1 and TRBJ1-1; D remains unclear. CDR3 length: 11 residues. Trimming cost V 9 bases and J 0 bases, with 5 bases left between them. From germline, CDR1 is MGHDK and CDR2 SYGVNS. CDR3 sequence reads: CASLMNTEAFF. The CDR3, as DNA: TGTGCCAGTCTAATGAACACTGAAGCTTTCTTT.

V is TRBV5-6 and J is TRBJ2-7, with D unresolved. With 4 bases removed from V and 7 bases from J, the gap between germline ends came to 9 bases. CDR1 and CDR2 (germline): SGHDT, YYEEEE. The CDR3 extends over 11 amino acids. The CDR3 nucleotides read TGTGCCAGCAGCATTAACACAGAGCAGTACTTC. Translated, it gives CASSINTEQYF.

The chain carries TRBV5-1 and TRBJ2-2, with D hard to call. The CDR3 runs to 15 residues. The ends were cut back, 0 bases at V and 0 bases at J, with 6 bases in the middle. Germline CDR1 is SGHRS and CDR2 is YFSETQ. This CDR3 reads CASSLGHPNTGELFF. DNA of the CDR3: TGCGCCAGCAGCTTGGGACATCCGAACACCGGGGAGCTGTTTTTT.

The rearrangement uses TRBV7-9 and TRBJ1-2; D uncertain. Germline V gene data show CDR1 as SEHNR and CDR2 as FQNEAQ (reference sequence). The CDR3 loop spans 12 amino acids. Trimming stripped 7 bases from V and 5 bases from J, with 11 bases between. The CDR3 is CASTEIAYGYTF. The CDR3, as DNA: TGTGCCAGCACAGAAATAGCTTATGGCTACACCTTC.